This TCR beta chain came from a study of blood T cell repertoires in COVID-19. The germline V gene encodes CDR1 MNHNS and CDR2 SASEGT. The CDR3 totals 15 residues. Deletions cut 3 bases from V and 0 bases from J, with 9 bases between. TCRdb's copy holds only in-frame clones and misses some; the assay was immunoSEQ multiplex PCR. The sample contains approximately 280,000 clones, 88% of which appear only once. The V and J genes are TRBV6-1 and TRBJ1-5, with a possible D match to TRBD1 (5 bases). The sequence derives from a man younger than 30 with active or convalescent COVID-19. Sequences were obtained from peripheral blood. CDR3 DNA: TGTGCCAGCAGTGACGACAGCCATAGCAATCAGCCCCAGCATTTT. This gives the protein CASSDDSHSNQPQHF.